This TCR beta chain is drawn from a study of regulatory T cells in long-lasting Graves disease. Study in general: Graves' patients who were just diagnosed had used antithyroid drugs for under 3 months. Study-wide results and limits: Owing to a sample size that was small, accuracy may have been reduced. TRBV28, TRBJ1-2 and TRBJ2-5 emerged as the favored segments in persistent disease.

With 8 bases clipped from V and 0 bases from J, the junction kept 4 bases outside the gene matches. CDR3 size: 17 residues. Germline values: CDR1 SGHRS, CDR2 YFSETQ. Points on this clonotype: Its cognate antigen is unknown.

The TCR beta library used iRepertoire HTBI primers with Arm-PCR amplification of CDR3. TCRdb re-analysed the multiplex PCR reads in MiXCR, keeping a single row per CDR3 protein. The repertoire holds about 620,000 distinct CDR3 sequences, with roughly 15% as singletons. As for time point: newly diagnosed GD, antithyroid drugs for less than 3 months. There was RNA extracted from PBMCs, and the TCR library was made from it. Separately, the same data were catalogued under a study of T cells in Graves' hyperthyroidism and ophthalmopathy.

This chain joins TRBV5-1 and TRBJ2-2, with 16 bases matching TRBD2. The source is a young woman with Graves disease. The starting material was peripheral blood mononuclear cells (PBMCs), obtained at new diagnosis, from a patient treated with antithyroid drugs. The chain's CDR3 is CASTGTSGRANTGELFF. In nucleotides, the CDR3 is TGCGCCAGTACCGGGACTAGCGGGAGGGCGAACACCGGGGAGCTGTTTTTT.